This T cell receptor (beta chain) was captured in a study of long-term antiretroviral therapy in people with HIV. The CDR3 length is 15 residues. Germline CDR1 reads SGHAT; CDR2 reads FQNNGV. The germline V and J ends were trimmed by 5 bases and 6 bases, with 20 bases remaining between them. About this clone itself: Its antigen remains unknown.

Overall study results and limits: The range of CDR3 lengths in HIV repertoires proved narrower than that found in controls. Dominance of pre-ART expanded clones persisted, fluctuating and often declining after ART.

With survey level as its setting, the immunoSEQ assay was v3.0. Only in-frame clones appear in the TCRdb table, and some are missing; sequencing was by immunoSEQ multiplex PCR. The repertoire holds 27,000 or so clones, with roughly 80% as singletons. HIV-positive participants all received treatment in the United States. Held in samples before DNA extraction were about 0.85-11 million cryopreserved PBMC. This sequence joins TRBV11-2 and TRBJ2-7, with a tentative D call TRBD2 (6 bases). The receptor was derived from a man aged 18 to 29 with HIV. The sample was unsorted PBMCs, taken 0.8 years before starting antiretroviral therapy. CDR3 loop: CASSVRLGPITEQYF. In DNA form, the CDR3 reads TGTGCCAGCAGCGTCCGACTAGGGCCGATTACCGAGCAGTACTTC.